This T cell receptor (beta chain) was obtained from a study of cytomegalovirus exposure and HLA in healthy donors. Study-level points and caveats: Sequencing had likely introduced a cluster of highly shared sequence variants as an artifact.

Primers for the PCR totalled 60 Vbeta and 13 Jbeta. TCRdb's copy holds only in-frame clones and misses some; the assay was immunoSEQ multiplex PCR. The sample has 150,000 or so clones, roughly 73% seen once. This clone was seen a few times. Its specificity is unknown. The sequence came from a woman younger than 35 in good health and CMV-seronegative. Sequencing was performed on PBMCs.

Written as DNA, the CDR3 is TGCAGCGTTGAAGGAGAAACAGCCACCTACGAGCAGTACTTC. Residues: CSVEGETATYEQYF. The genes are TRBV29-1 and TRBJ2-7; no clear D. The germline V gene has CDR1 SQVTM and CDR2 ANQGSEA. V gave up 1 base and J gave up 2 bases, with 12 bases separating them. The CDR3 has 14 amino acids.